This TCR beta chain was found in a study of shared clonotypes between healthy human individuals. Study conclusions and caveats: A limitation of the genetic and exposure-history diversity represented arose from few donors.

Profiling relied on immunoSEQ multiplex PCR, and the TCRdb table lists in-frame clones only, not all of them. Of approximately 2.5 million clones detected, approximately 90% appear once; the ten largest clones hold 0.13% to 0.15%. As for this clone: What it recognizes is unknown.

The receptor was derived from a man aged 18 to 30 in good health. Source material: naive CD4+ T cells sorted from blood. As for subset: CD45RA+ positively selected.

DNA for the CDR3: TGCGCCAGCAGTCGAACTAGCGGGAGATTAGATACGCAGTATTTT. This codes for CASSRTSGRLDTQYF. V and J are TRBV10-2 and TRBJ2-3, with 11 bases that match TRBD2. Germline CDR1 is WSHSY and CDR2 is SAAADI. The CDR3 length is 15 residues. With 5 bases clipped from V and 5 bases from J, the junction kept 6 bases outside the gene matches.